This is a list of T cell receptor beta chains from one sample in a study of early stage breast cancer tumors. Using immunoSEQ multiplex PCR, the repertoire was profiled, and TCRdb retains in-frame clones only, with some absent. This table has about 31,000 clones, almost 75% appearing once. Sample: blood. These receptor sequences come from a person between 35 and 49 years old with breast cancer. Each CDR3 is given with its conserved first and last residue. A D gene is named only where the DNA matches it firmly. Clone size, where shown, is once, few, many, or a class for clones that have expanded.

J	D	size	length	V	CDR3	DNA
TRBJ2-6	-	-	17	TRBV4-3	CASSQSGDHSGANVLTF	TGCGCCAGCAGCCAATCGGGAGACCACTCTGGGGCCAACGTCCTGACTTTC
TRBJ2-7	-	-	16	TRBV10-3	CAISGIKSGPGGEQYF	TGTGCCATCAGTGGGATAAAGTCGGGACCCGGTGGCGAGCAGTACTTC
TRBJ2-7	TRBD2	-	15	TRBV13	CASSRTSGYTDEQYF	TGTGCCAGCAGCCGGACTAGCGGGTACACCGACGAGCAGTACTTC
TRBJ2-3	-	-	12	TRBV5-4	CASSFPTDTQYF	TGTGCCAGCAGCTTCCCGACAGATACGCAGTATTTT
TRBJ2-1	-	-	14	TRBV28	CASSLGQTPPDKFF	TGTGCCAGCAGTTTAGGACAGACCCCTCCTGACAAGTTCTTC
TRBJ2-2	-	-	14	TRBV2	CASSTGANTGELFF	TGTGCCAGCAGTACGGGAGCGAACACCGGGGAGCTGTTTTTT
TRBJ2-5	-	-	13	TRBV5-1	CASSLVSMETQYF	TGCGCCAGCAGCTTGGTGTCAATGGAGACCCAGTACTTC
TRBJ2-7	TRBD2	-	16	TRBV18	CASSPPTSGGSYEQYF	TGTGCCAGCTCACCTCCGACTAGCGGGGGTTCCTACGAGCAGTACTTC
TRBJ1-4	-	-	15	TRBV5-1	CASSSSGAPNEKLFF	TGCGCCAGCAGCTCGTCAGGGGCGCCTAATGAAAAACTGTTTTTT
TRBJ2-1	-	-	16	TRBV7-2	CASSAGGVWGLKEQFF	TGTGCCAGCAGCGCGGGCGGGGTTTGGGGGTTAAAAGAGCAGTTCTTC
TRBJ2-7	-	-	15	TRBV2	CASSEAREGVDEQYF	TGTGCCAGCAGTGAAGCGCGCGAAGGGGTCGACGAGCAGTACTTC
TRBJ2-6	-	-	16	TRBV4-3	CASSQKGGSGANVLTF	TGCGCCAGCAGCCAAAAGGGGGGCTCTGGGGCCAACGTCCTGACTTTT
TRBJ2-5	-	-	13	TRBV28	CASSTDSQETQYF	TGTGCCAGCAGCACGGACAGCCAAGAGACCCAGTACTTC
TRBJ2-1	TRBD2	-	15	TRBV19	CASSISTSGYNEQFF	TGTGCCAGTAGTATCTCCACTAGCGGCTACAATGAGCAGTTCTTC
TRBJ1-1	-	-	14	TRBV11-2	CASSLEGLITEAFF	TGTGCCAGCAGCTTAGAAGGGCTGATCACTGAAGCTTTCTTT
TRBJ2-1	-	-	14	TRBV7-3	CASSSSGAYNEQFF	TGTGCCAGCAGCTCGAGTGGGGCCTACAATGAGCAGTTCTTC
TRBJ2-1	-	few	15	TRBV6-6	CASSARGTAPHEQFF	TGTGCCAGCAGTGCTCGGGGGACCGCCCCCCATGAGCAGTTCTTC
TRBJ2-1	TRBD1	-	15	TRBV5-4	CASSPGQGSYNEQFF	TGTGCCAGCAGTCCCGGACAGGGATCCTACAATGAGCAGTTCTTC
TRBJ2-1	TRBD2	-	14	TRBV2	CASRGLAGGIEQFF	TGTGCCAGCAGAGGACTAGCGGGAGGTATAGAGCAGTTCTTC
TRBJ2-7	TRBD1	-	15	TRBV10-3	CAISEGQGLPYEQYF	TGTGCCATCAGTGAGGGACAGGGTTTACCCTACGAGCAGTACTTC
TRBJ2-6	-	-	16	TRBV5-1	CASSDRLHSGANVLTF	TGCGCCAGCAGCGACCGGCTCCACTCTGGGGCCAACGTCCTGACTTTC
TRBJ2-3	TRBD2	few	16	TRBV7-6	CASSSGRDYRTDTQYF	TGTGCCAGCAGCTCGGGCAGGGACTACCGCACAGATACGCAGTATTTT
TRBJ2-7	TRBD2	-	17	TRBV7-6	CASSHGTSGKGPYEQYF	TGTGCCAGCAGCCACGGGACTAGCGGGAAGGGGCCCTACGAGCAGTACTTC
TRBJ1-3	-	-	14	TRBV29-1	CSVAGVTSGNTIYF	TGCAGCGTTGCTGGGGTGACCTCTGGAAACACCATATATTTT
TRBJ2-7	-	-	13	TRBV11-3	CASSSPREHEQYF	TGTGCCAGCAGCTCCCCCAGGGAACACGAGCAGTACTTC
TRBJ2-5	TRBD2	-	15	TRBV6-6	CASTLAGGPGETQYF	TGTGCCAGCACCTTAGCGGGAGGGCCGGGGGAGACCCAGTACTTC
TRBJ2-3	-	-	16	TRBV28	CASTGEGQNSTDTQYF	TGTGCCAGTACGGGAGAGGGGCAGAATAGCACAGATACGCAGTATTTT
TRBJ1-5	TRBD1	-	16	TRBV27	CASSPSTGESDQPQHF	TGTGCCAGCAGTCCATCGACAGGGGAGTCGGATCAGCCCCAGCATTTT
TRBJ1-4	-	-	14	TRBV7-9	CASTEQSTNEKLFF	TGTGCCAGCACGGAACAATCAACTAATGAAAAACTGTTTTTT
TRBJ2-3	-	-	13	TRBV10-3	CAISGVGTDTQYF	TGTGCCATCAGCGGGGTGGGCACAGATACGCAGTATTTT
TRBJ2-1	-	-	15	TRBV19	CASSPLEGAEGEQFF	TGTGCCAGTAGTCCCCTCGAGGGGGCGGAGGGTGAGCAGTTCTTC
TRBJ2-2	TRBD2	medium-sized	17	TRBV9	CASSSHESSGNTGELFF	TGTGCCAGCAGCTCACATGAGTCTAGCGGGAACACCGGGGAGCTGTTTTTT
TRBJ1-4	-	-	19	TRBV11-2	CASSYLRASYVGSNEKLFF	TGTGCCAGCAGCTATCTCAGGGCTTCGTATGTCGGCTCTAATGAAAAACTGTTTTTT
TRBJ2-7	-	-	14	TRBV11-2	CASSSLIRENEQYF	TGTGCCAGCAGCTCCCTTATCCGGGAGAACGAGCAGTACTTC
TRBJ1-2	-	few	16	TRBV7-9	CASSDGAYGANYGYTF	TGTGCCAGCAGCGACGGGGCTTATGGGGCTAACTATGGCTACACCTTC
TRBJ2-2	-	-	13	TRBV4-1	CASSRGGTGELFF	TGCGCCAGCAGCCGGGGTGGCACCGGGGAGCTGTTTTTT
TRBJ2-1	TRBD2	-	15	TRBV10-3	CAGPARTSIGNEQFF	TGTGCCGGACCCGCTAGGACTAGCATAGGCAATGAGCAGTTCTTC
TRBJ1-5	-	-	15	TRBV4-1	CASSQEGGDNQPQHF	TGCGCCAGCAGCCAAGAGGGGGGAGACAATCAGCCCCAGCATTTT
TRBJ2-3	-	-	16	TRBV4-2	CASSPNPSRLVDTQYF	TGTGCCAGCAGCCCTAATCCCTCCCGGCTGGTAGATACGCAGTATTTT
TRBJ1-1	-	-	14	TRBV14	CASSQTYPGTEAFF	TGTGCCAGCAGCCAAACCTACCCGGGGACTGAAGCTTTCTTT
TRBJ2-7	TRBD2	-	15	TRBV6-5	CASSQLAGASYEQYF	TGTGCCAGCAGTCAACTAGCGGGAGCTTCCTACGAGCAGTACTTC
TRBJ1-3	-	-	18	TRBV15	CATSRGPGQRGSGNTIYF	TGTGCCACCAGCAGGGGGCCCGGACAGCGAGGCTCTGGAAACACCATATATTTT
TRBJ2-1	TRBD2	once	15	TRBV11-2	CASSPQLIAGAEQFF	TGTGCCAGCAGCCCCCAATTAATAGCGGGAGCTGAGCAGTTCTTC
TRBJ2-1	TRBD2	once	15	TRBV4-1	CASSQVTSGRNEQFF	TGCGCCAGCAGCCAAGTTACTAGCGGGAGAAATGAGCAGTTCTTC
TRBJ2-2	-	-	15	TRBV5-8	CASSWRHEATGELFF	TGTGCCAGCAGCTGGCGCCACGAGGCCACCGGGGAGCTGTTTTTT
TRBJ1-1	TRBD1	-	14	TRBV28	CASSPTGAGTEAFF	TGTGCCAGCAGTCCGACAGGGGCGGGTACTGAAGCTTTCTTT
TRBJ1-5	-	-	14	TRBV5-5	CASSLAGEGQPQHF	TGTGCCAGCAGCTTGGCAGGGGAGGGTCAGCCCCAGCATTTT
TRBJ2-7	TRBD1	medium-sized	14	TRBV29-1	CSVDSGQGNYEQYF	TGCAGCGTTGATTCGGGACAGGGCAACTACGAGCAGTACTTC
TRBJ2-1	-	-	12	TRBV7-2	CASRQDTNEQFF	TGTGCCAGCAGGCAGGACACTAATGAGCAGTTCTTC
TRBJ2-7	TRBD1	-	15	TRBV27	CASSFLGQGLGEQYF	TGTGCCAGCAGTTTCTTGGGACAGGGGTTGGGTGAGCAGTACTTC
TRBJ2-3	TRBD2	-	14	TRBV10-3	CAIKQTSDTDTQYF	TGTGCCATCAAACAAACTAGCGACACAGATACGCAGTATTTT
TRBJ2-3	-	-	13	TRBV7-9	CASSHPTTDTQYF	TGTGCCAGCAGCCACCCAACCACAGATACGCAGTATTTT
TRBJ2-1	TRBD1	-	15	TRBV2	CASRGDRGSYNEQFF	TGTGCCAGCAGGGGGGACAGGGGCTCCTACAATGAGCAGTTCTTC
TRBJ2-2	-	-	15	TRBV6-6	CASIRQGPLTGELFF	TGTGCCAGCATCAGGCAAGGGCCTCTAACCGGGGAGCTGTTTTTT
TRBJ1-5	TRBD1	-	19	TRBV10-1	CASRIKRGDRGYSNQPQHF	TGCGCCAGCAGAATAAAAAGAGGGGACAGGGGGTATAGCAATCAGCCCCAGCATTTT
TRBJ1-1	-	-	13	TRBV5-5	CASSLDLGTEAFF	TGTGCCAGCAGCTTGGATTTGGGTACTGAAGCTTTCTTT
TRBJ2-5	-	-	14	TRBV5-1	CASSLRSNQETQYF	TGCGCCAGCAGCTTAAGAAGTAACCAAGAGACCCAGTACTTC
TRBJ1-2	-	-	12	TRBV7-9	CASSLAGRGYTF	TGTGCCAGCAGCTTAGCGGGTCGAGGCTACACCTTC
TRBJ2-1	-	-	14	TRBV6-5	CASTPREQYYEQFF	TGTGCCAGCACCCCAAGGGAACAGTACTATGAGCAGTTCTTC
TRBJ1-5	-	-	15	TRBV6-1	CASSESIGGWQPQHF	TGTGCCAGCAGTGAATCGATCGGGGGTTGGCAGCCCCAGCATTTT